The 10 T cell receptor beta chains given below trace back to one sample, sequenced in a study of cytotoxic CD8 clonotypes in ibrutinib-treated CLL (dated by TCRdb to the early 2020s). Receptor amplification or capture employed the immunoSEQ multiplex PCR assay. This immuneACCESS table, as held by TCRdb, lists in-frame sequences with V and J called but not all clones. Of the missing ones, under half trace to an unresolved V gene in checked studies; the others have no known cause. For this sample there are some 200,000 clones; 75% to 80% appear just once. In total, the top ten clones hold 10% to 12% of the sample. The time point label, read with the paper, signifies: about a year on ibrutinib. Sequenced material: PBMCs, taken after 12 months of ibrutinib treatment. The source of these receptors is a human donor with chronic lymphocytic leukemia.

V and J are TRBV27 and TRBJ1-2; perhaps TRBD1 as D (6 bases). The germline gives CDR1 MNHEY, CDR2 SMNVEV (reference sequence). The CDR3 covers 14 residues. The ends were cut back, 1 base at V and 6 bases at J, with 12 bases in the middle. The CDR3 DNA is TGTGCCAGCAGTTTATACAGGGACGCTAATGGCTACACCTTC. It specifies CASSLYRDANGYTF.

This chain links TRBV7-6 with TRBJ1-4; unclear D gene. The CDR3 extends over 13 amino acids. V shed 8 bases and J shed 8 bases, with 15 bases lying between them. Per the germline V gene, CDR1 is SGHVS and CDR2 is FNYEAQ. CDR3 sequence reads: CASSSQLEEKLFF. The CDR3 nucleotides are TGTGCCAGCTCTTCCCAACTAGAGGAAAAACTGTTTTTT.

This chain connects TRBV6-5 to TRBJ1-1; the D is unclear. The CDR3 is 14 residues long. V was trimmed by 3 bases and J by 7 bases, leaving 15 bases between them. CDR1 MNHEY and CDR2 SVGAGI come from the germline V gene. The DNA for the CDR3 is TGTGCCAGCAGTTATGGCGAGAGGACCTATGAAGCTTTCTTT. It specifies CASSYGERTYEAFF.

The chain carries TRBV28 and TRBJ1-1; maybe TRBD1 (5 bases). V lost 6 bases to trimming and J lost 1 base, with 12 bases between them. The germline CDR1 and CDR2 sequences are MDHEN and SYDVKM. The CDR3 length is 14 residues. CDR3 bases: TGTGCCAGCAGGGGACCCCTCCCGAACACTGAAGCTTTCTTT. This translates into CASRGPLPNTEAFF.

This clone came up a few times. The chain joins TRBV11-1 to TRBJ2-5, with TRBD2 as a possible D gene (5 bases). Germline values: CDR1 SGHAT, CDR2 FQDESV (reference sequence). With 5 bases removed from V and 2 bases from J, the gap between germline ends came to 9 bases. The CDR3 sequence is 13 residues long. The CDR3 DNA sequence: TGTGCCAGCAGCACAGACTATCAAGAGACCCAGTACTTC. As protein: CASSTDYQETQYF.

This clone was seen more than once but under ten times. The CDR3 spells CASSQDPIETYMNTEAFF. The CDR3, as DNA: TGCGCCAGCAGCCAAGATCCGATAGAGACCTACATGAACACTGAAGCTTTCTTT. The gene calls are TRBV4-1 and TRBJ1-1; D unresolved. The CDR3 sequence is 18 residues long. Trimming shortened V by 0 bases and J by 0 bases, and 17 bases separated the two germline ends. Germline V gene data show CDR1 as MGHRA and CDR2 as YSYEKL.

CDR3 region: CASSGGGTGAYTQYF. The CDR3 DNA reads as TGTGCCAGCAGCGGGGGCGGGACAGGGGCATATACGCAGTATTTT. The gene calls are TRBV7-6 and TRBJ2-3, with TRBD1 matching 10 bases. The germline V gene encodes CDR1 SGHVS and CDR2 FNYEAQ. This CDR3 is 15 amino acids long. After removal of 5 bases from V and 7 bases from J, the junction contained 9 bases not matched to a gene. Variable domain in full (rest from reference TRBV7-6 and TRBJ2-3): GAGVSQSPRYKVTKRGQDVALRCDPISGHVSLYWYRQALGQGPEFLTYFNYEAQQDKSGLPNDRFSAERPEGSISTLTIQRTEQRDSAMYRCASSGGGTGAYTQYFGPGTRLTVL.

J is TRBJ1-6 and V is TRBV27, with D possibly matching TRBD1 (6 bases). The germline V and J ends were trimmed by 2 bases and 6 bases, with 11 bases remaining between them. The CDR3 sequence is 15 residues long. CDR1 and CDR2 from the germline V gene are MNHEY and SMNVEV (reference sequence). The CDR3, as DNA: TGTGCCAGCAGTTTAGCAGGGACATTTAATTCACCCCTCCACTTT. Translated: CASSLAGTFNSPLHF.

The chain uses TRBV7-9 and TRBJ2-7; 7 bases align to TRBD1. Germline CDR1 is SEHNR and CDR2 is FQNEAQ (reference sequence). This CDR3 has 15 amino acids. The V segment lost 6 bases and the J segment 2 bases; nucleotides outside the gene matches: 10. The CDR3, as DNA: TGTGCCAGCAGTAAGGACGGACAGGCTACCTACGAGCAGTACTTC. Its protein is CASSKDGQATYEQYF.

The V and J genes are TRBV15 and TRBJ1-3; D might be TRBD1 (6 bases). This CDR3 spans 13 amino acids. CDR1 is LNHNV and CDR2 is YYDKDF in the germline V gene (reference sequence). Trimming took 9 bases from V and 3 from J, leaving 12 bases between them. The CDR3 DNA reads TGTGCCACGTCATGGGGGCTTGGAAACACCATATATTTT. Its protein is CATSWGLGNTIYF.